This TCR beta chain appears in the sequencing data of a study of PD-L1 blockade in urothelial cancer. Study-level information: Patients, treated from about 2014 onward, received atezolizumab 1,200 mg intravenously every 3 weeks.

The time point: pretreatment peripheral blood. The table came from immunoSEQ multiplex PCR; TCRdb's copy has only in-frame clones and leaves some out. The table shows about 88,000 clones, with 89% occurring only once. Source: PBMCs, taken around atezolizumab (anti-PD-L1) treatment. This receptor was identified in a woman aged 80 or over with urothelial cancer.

CDR3 amino acids: CASSGTGTQETQYF. Here the CDR3 DNA reads TGCGCCAGCAGCGGGACAGGGACCCAAGAGACCCAGTACTTC. The J gene is TRBJ2-5, the V gene TRBV5-1; 9 bases fit TRBD1. The J segment lost 1 base and the V segment lost 4 bases, leaving 2 bases of the junction unmatched. The CDR3 covers 14 residues. The V gene's germline CDR1 is SGHRS and CDR2 YFSETQ. Supplemented by reference TRBV5-1 and TRBJ2-5, the full variable domain reads KAGVTQTPRYLIKTRGQQVTLSCSPISGHRSVSWYQQTPGQGLQFLFEYFSETQRNKGNFPGRFSGRQFSNSRSEMNVSTLELGDSALYLCASSGTGTQETQYFGPGTRLLVL.